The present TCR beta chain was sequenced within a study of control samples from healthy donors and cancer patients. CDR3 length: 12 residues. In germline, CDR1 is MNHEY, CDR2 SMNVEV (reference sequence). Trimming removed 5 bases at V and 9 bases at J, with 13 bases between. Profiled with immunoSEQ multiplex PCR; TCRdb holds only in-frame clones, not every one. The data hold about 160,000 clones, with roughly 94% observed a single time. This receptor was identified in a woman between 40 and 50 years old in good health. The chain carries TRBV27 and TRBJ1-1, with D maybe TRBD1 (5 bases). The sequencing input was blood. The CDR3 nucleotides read TGTGCCAGCAGTGTAGGGGTCGGGAAAGCTTTCTTT. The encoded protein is CASSVGVGKAFF.